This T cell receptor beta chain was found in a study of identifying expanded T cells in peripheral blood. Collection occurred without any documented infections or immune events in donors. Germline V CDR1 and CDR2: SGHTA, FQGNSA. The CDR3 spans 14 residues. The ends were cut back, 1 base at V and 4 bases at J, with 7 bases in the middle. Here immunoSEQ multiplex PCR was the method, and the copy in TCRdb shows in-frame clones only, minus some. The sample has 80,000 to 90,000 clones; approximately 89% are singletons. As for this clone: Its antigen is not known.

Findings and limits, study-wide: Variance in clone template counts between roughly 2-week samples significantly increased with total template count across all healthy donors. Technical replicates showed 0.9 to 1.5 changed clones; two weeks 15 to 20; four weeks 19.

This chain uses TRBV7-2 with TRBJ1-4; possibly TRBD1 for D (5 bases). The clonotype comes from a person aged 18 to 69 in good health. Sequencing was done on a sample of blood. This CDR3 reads CASSLGGFNEKLFF. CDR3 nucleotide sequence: TGTGCCAGCAGCTTAGGGGGCTTTAATGAAAAACTGTTTTTT.